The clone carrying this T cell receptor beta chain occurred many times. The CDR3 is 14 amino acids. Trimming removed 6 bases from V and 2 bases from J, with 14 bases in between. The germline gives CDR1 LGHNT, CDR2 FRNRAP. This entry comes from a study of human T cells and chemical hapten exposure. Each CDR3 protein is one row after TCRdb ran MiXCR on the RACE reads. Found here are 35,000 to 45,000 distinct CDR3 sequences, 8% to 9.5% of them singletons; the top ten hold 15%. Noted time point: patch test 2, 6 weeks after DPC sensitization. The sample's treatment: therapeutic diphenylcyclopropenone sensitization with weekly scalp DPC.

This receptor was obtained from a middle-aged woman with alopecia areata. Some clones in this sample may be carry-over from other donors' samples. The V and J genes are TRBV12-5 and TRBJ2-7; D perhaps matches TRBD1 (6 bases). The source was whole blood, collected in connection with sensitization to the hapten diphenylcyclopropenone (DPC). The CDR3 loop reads CASGPYRAPYEQYF. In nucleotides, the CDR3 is TGTGCTAGTGGCCCTTACAGGGCCCCCTACGAGCAGTACTTC.